Detailed here is one T cell receptor (beta chain). Its antigen is unidentified. Germline V gene sequence: CDR1 MGHRA, CDR2 YSYEKL. CDR3 size: 15 residues. V lost 0 bases and J lost 3; bases outside the gene matches: 2. Both 60 Vbeta primers and 13 Jbeta primers went into the PCR. Assay: immunoSEQ multiplex PCR; the TCRdb copy retains only in-frame clones and omits some. The table records 200,000 to 250,000 clones, 82% of them present only once. The entry originates in a study of cytomegalovirus exposure and HLA in healthy donors. General observations from the study: In an earlier analysis, productive rearrangement rates for most beta V segments clustered near 87% or 30%.

The sample comprised PBMCs. This chain joins TRBV4-1 and TRBJ2-7; 10 bases agree with TRBD2. The sequence came from a woman in her thirties or forties in good health and CMV-seronegative. The CDR3 coding sequence is TGCGCCAGCAGCCAAGAGGGACTAGCGAGCTACGAGCAGTACTTC. It yields the protein CASSQEGLASYEQYF.